Sequencing of this T cell receptor (beta chain) was carried out in a study of blood T cell repertoires in COVID-19. Study-wide context: Samples of COVID-19 (acute and convalescent) were obtained from the United States, Italy and Spain. The analysed material was cDNA or gDNA that came from T cells, B-cell-depleted T cells, or PBMCs.

Germline CDR1 reads KGHSH; CDR2 reads LQKENI. This CDR3 has 16 amino acids. Trimming pared 1 base from V and 4 bases from J, leaving 15 bases between. The method was immunoSEQ multiplex PCR; TCRdb's version includes in-frame clones alone and lacks a portion of them. The sample records approximately 210,000 clones, 84% being singletons. The sample taken for sequencing was peripheral blood. This clonotype was sampled from a young man with active or convalescent COVID-19. This chain connects TRBV18 to TRBJ2-3; possibly TRBD1 for D (5 bases). The CDR3 nucleotides read TGTGCCAGCTCACCACGGTTGTTGCAGGGTTCAGATACGCAGTATTTT. It codes for CASSPRLLQGSDTQYF.